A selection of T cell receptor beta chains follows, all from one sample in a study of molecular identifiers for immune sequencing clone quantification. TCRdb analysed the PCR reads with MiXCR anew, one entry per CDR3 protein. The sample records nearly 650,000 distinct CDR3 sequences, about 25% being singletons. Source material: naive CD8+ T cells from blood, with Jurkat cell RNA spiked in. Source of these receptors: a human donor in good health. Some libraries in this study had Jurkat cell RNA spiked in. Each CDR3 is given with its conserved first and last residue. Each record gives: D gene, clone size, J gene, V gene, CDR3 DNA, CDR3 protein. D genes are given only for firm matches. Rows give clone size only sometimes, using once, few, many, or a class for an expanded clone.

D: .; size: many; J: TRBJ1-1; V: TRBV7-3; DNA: TGTGCCAGCAGCTTAGTGGACCCGGGGAACACTGAAGCTTTCTTT; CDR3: CASSLVDPGNTEAFF
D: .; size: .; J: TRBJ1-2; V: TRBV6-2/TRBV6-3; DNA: TGTGCCAGCAGTTTTCGACCGCTTCCTAACTATGGCTACACCTTC; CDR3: CASSFRPLPNYGYTF
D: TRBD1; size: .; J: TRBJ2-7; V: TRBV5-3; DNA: TGTGCCAGCAGCTCGGGACAGCTAGGCTACGAGCAGTACTTC; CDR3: CASSSGQLGYEQYF
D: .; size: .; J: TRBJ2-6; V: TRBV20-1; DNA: TGCAGTGCTCGAATGTGGCAGAGTTTCTCTGGGGCCAACGTCCTGACTTTC; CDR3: CSARMWQSFSGANVLTF
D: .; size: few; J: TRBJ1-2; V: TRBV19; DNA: TGTGCCAGTAGTATGTCGGGGAGGTCTGTCTATGGCTACACCTTC; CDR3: CASSMSGRSVYGYTF
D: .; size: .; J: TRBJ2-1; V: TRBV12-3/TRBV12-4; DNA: TGTGCCAGCAGTCTCTCTTTGGATGAGCAGTTCTTC; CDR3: CASSLSLDEQFF
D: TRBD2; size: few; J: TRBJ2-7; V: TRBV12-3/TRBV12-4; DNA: TGTGCCAGCAGTTTTGGGACTAGCGGGGCCGAGCAGTACTTC; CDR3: CASSFGTSGAEQYF
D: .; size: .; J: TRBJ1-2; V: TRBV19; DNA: TGTGCCAGTAGTTCCCCTGGGGATGATTACTATGGCTACACCTTC; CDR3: CASSSPGDDYYGYTF
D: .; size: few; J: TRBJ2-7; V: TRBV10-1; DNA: TGCGCCAGCAGTGAGTCGAAAGGGGCCGGCTACGAGCAGTACTTC; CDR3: CASSESKGAGYEQYF
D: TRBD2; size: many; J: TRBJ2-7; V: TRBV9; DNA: TGTGCCAGCAGCGTCCCGGGACTAGCGATAGCCGAGCAGTACTTC; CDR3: CASSVPGLAIAEQYF
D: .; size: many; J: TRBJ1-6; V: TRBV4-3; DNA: TGCGCCAGCAGCCAAGATTCGGAAAGGACGTATTCACCCCTCCACTTT; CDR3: CASSQDSERTYSPLHF
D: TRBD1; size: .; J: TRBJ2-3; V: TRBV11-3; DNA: TGTGCCAGCAGCCGCTATCCCAAGGGACAGGGTAGCACAGATACGCAGTATTTT; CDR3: CASSRYPKGQGSTDTQYF
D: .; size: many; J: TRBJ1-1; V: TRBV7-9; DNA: TGTGCCAGCAGCTTAGGAGATAATAGGGTTTTCGCTGAAGCTTTCTTT; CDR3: CASSLGDNRVFAEAFF
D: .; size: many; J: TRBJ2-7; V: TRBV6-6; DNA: TGTGCCAGTAATGGTTACGGGGTCGAGCAGTACTTC; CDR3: CASNGYGVEQYF
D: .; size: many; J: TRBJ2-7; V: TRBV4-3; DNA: TGCGCCAGCAGCCAAGCTCTAGCGATCTCCTACGAGCAGTACTTC; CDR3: CASSQALAISYEQYF
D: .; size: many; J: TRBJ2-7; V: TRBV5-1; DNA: TGTGCCAGCAGCTTGGGACACGGATACGAGCAGTACTTC; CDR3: CASSLGHGYEQYF
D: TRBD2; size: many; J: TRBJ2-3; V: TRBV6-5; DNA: TGTGCCAGCACCCGCTTAGGGTCCAGCGGGGACACAGATACGCAGTATTTT; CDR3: CASTRLGSSGDTDTQYF
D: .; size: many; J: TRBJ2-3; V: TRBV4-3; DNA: TGCGCCAGCAGCCCGAACTACAGGGTACAAGATACGCAGTATTTT; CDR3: CASSPNYRVQDTQYF
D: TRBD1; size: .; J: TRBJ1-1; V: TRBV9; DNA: TGTGCCAGCAGCCCACGGGCAGGGGGAGGCACTGAAGCTTTCTTT; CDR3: CASSPRAGGGTEAFF
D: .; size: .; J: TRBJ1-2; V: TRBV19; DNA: TGTGCCAGTAGCACCAGGGAGCTCTATGGCTACACCTTC; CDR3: CASSTRELYGYTF
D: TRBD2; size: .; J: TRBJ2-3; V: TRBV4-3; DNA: TGCGCCAGCGGCCAAGACTATAGCGGGGAGCTCACAGATACGCAGTATTTT; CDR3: CASGQDYSGELTDTQYF
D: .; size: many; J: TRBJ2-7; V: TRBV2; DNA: TGTGCCAGCAGTGAAGTAGCCGGGAGCTCCTACGAGCAGTACTTC; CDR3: CASSEVAGSSYEQYF
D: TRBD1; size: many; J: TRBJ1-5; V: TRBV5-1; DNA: TGCGCCAGCAGCACCGGGACAGGGGATCAGCCCCAGCATTTT; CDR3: CASSTGTGDQPQHF
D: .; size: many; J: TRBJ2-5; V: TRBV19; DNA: TGTGCCAGTAGTATAGGGGGACTGAACCAAGAGACCCAGTACTTC; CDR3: CASSIGGLNQETQYF
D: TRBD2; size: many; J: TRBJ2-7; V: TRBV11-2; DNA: TGTGCCAGCAGCCTGGGGACTAACTACGAGCAGTACTTC; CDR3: CASSLGTNYEQYF
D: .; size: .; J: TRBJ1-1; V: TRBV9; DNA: TGTGCCGGCAGCGTGGGGGGGGCCACTGAAGCTTTCTTT; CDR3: CAGSVGGATEAFF
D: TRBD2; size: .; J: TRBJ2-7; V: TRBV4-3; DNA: TGCGCCAGCAGCCAAGATTTCCGGGGGGGGTGCGAGCAGTACTTC; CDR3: CASSQDFRGGCEQYF
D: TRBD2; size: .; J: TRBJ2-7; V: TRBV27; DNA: TGTGCCAGCAGTTATAGTAGCGGGAGGGCCGCCTACGAGCAGTACTTC; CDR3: CASSYSSGRAAYEQYF
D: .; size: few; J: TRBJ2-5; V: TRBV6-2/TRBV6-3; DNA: TGTGCCAGCAGTCGGCCGCACGAGGAGACCCAGTACTTC; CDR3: CASSRPHEETQYF
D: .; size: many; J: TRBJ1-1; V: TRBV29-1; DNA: TGCAGCGTGATCTCCCGGGACAAATCCCTGAACACTGAAGCTTTCTTT; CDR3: CSVISRDKSLNTEAFF
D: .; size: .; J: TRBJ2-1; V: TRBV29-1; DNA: TGCAGCGTTGGACCCAGCTCCTACAATGAGCAGTTCTTC; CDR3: CSVGPSSYNEQFF